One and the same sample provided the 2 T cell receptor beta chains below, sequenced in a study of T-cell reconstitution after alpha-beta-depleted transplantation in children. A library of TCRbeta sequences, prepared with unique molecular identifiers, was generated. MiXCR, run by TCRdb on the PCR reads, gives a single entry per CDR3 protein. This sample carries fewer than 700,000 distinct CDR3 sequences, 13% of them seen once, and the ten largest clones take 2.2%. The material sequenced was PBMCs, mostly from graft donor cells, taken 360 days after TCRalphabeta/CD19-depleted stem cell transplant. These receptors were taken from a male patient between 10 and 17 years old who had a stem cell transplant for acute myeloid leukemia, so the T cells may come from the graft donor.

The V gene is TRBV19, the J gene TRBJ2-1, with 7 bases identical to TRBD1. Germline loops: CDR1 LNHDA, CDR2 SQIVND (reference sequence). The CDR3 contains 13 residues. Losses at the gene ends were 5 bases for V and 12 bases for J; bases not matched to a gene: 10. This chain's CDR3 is CASSSRQGMGQFF. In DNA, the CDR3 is TGTGCCAGTAGTTCTAGACAGGGTATGGGGCAGTTCTTC.

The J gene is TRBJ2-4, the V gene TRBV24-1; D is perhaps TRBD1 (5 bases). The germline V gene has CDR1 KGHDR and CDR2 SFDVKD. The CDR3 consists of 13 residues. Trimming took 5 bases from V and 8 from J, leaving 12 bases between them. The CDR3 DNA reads TGTGCCACCAGTGCACCAGGGTCGGACATTCAGTACTTC. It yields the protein CATSAPGSDIQYF.